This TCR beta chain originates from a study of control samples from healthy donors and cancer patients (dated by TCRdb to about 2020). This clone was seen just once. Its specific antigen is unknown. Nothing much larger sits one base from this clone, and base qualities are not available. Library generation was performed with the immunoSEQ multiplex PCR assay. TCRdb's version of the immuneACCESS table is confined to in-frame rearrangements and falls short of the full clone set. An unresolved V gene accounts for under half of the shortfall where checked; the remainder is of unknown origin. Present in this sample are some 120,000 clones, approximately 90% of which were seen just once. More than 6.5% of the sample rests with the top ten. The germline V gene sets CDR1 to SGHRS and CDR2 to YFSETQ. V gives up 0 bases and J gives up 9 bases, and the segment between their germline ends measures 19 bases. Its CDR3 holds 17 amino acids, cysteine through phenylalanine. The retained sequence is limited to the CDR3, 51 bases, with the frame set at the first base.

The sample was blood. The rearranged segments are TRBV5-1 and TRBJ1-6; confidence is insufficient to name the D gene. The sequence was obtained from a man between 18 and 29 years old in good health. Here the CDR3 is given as CASSLAGDIRRASPLHF. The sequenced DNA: TGCGCCAGCAGCTTGGCCGGGGATATAAGACGGGCTTCACCCCTCCACTTT.